Described below is a single T cell receptor (beta chain) sequence and its context. Together with a sample-barcoded 5' primer, a J-beta primer mix was included in a second PCR lasting roughly 6 to 12 cycles. In TCRdb, the 5' RACE reads were re-called with MiXCR into one record per CDR3 protein. The sample carries over 1,300,000 distinct CDR3 sequences, around 59% recorded once. Trimming removed 5 bases at V and 8 bases at J, with 15 bases between. Germline V gives CDR1 SEHNR, CDR2 FQNEAQ (reference sequence). This CDR3 spans 14 amino acids. The record originates from a study of blood T cells in healthy people across ages.

The sequencing input was blood. The J gene is TRBJ1-4, the V gene TRBV7-9; maybe TRBD1 (6 bases). The receptor was derived from a man aged 18 to 30 in good health. This CDR3 reads CASSPDSRGEKLFF. The CDR3, as DNA: TGTGCCAGCAGCCCGGACAGTCGGGGCGAAAAACTGTTTTTT.